The 14 T cell receptor beta chains listed next were all sequenced from one sample in a study of cytotoxic CD8 clonotypes in ibrutinib-treated CLL. TCRdb keeps only in-frame clones here, not all; method: immunoSEQ multiplex PCR. The repertoire holds some 200,000 clones, with 79% as singletons. The starting material was PBMCs, obtained after 12 months of ibrutinib treatment. Source of these receptors: a human donor with chronic lymphocytic leukemia.

The CDR3 region is CASSATSGSEKTQYF. CDR3 in DNA: TGTGCCAGCAGTGCAACTAGCGGGAGTGAAAAGACCCAGTACTTC. V usage is TRBV6-1 and J usage is TRBJ2-5; 11 bases fit TRBD2. J lost 6 bases, V lost 4 bases, and 7 bases had no gene match. The CDR3 sequence is 15 residues long. Germline V gives CDR1 MNHNS, CDR2 SASEGT.

The V and J genes are TRBV7-8 and TRBJ1-5, with 7 bases that match TRBD1. In germline, CDR1 is SGHVS, CDR2 FQNEAQ. After removal of 5 bases from V and 6 bases from J, the junction contained 7 bases not matched to a gene. CDR3 length: 14 residues. The CDR3, as DNA: TGTGCCAGCAGCAAACAACAGGGGCCTCAGCCCCAGCATTTT. This sequence encodes CASSKQQGPQPQHF.

The chain carries TRBV6-5 and TRBJ2-7, with a possible D match to TRBD1 (6 bases). The CDR3 is made up of 13 amino acids. V was cut by 6 bases and J by 0 bases, with 9 bases left in between. Germline assignment: CDR1 MNHEY and CDR2 SVGAGI. CDR3 coding DNA: TGTGCCAGCAGGACGGGACACTCCTACGAGCAGTACTTC. Its translation is CASRTGHSYEQYF.

DNA for the CDR3: TGTGCCTGGAGTGTATGGGGTGGTACCAGTGGTGGAGGAGAGACCCAGTACTTC. Translation: CAWSVWGGTSGGGETQYF. V usage is TRBV30 and J usage is TRBJ2-5, with D tentatively TRBD2 (5 bases). The CDR3 runs to 18 residues. Germline assignment: CDR1 GTSNPN and CDR2 SVGIG (reference sequence). V gave up 0 bases and J gave up 4 bases, with 24 bases separating them.

CDR3 nucleotide sequence: TGTGCCACCAGCAGCTCGACAGGGGGTGGGTACACTGAAGCTTTCTTT. Translation: CATSSSTGGGYTEAFF. V is TRBV15 and J is TRBJ1-1; 9 bases line up with TRBD1. The CDR3 has 16 amino acids. The junction had 8 bases not matched to a gene; V was cut back by 3 bases and J by 3 bases. The germline CDR1 and CDR2 sequences are LNHNV and YYDKDF (reference sequence). The whole variable domain, remainder taken from reference TRBV15 and TRBJ1-1, is DAMVIQNPRYQVTQFGKPVTLSCSQTLNHNVMYWYQQKSSQAPKLLFHYYDKDFNNEADTPDNFQSRRPNTSFCFLDIRSPGLGDTAMYLCATSSSTGGGYTEAFFGQGTRLTVV.

This clone was observed a handful of times. V and J are TRBV19 and TRBJ1-3; D is unresolved. The CDR3 is 14 amino acids. Germline loops: CDR1 LNHDA, CDR2 SQIVND (reference sequence). The germline V and J ends were trimmed by 3 bases and 2 bases, with 8 bases remaining between them. CDR3 nucleotides: TGTGCCAGTAGTATGGTAGGAACTGGAAACACCATATATTTT. Translated: CASSMVGTGNTIYF.

The chain combines TRBV4-1 with TRBJ1-6; D ambiguous. Germline V gene data show CDR1 as MGHRA and CDR2 as YSYEKL. The CDR3 loop spans 12 amino acids. Trimming cost V 1 base and J 12 bases, with 7 bases left between them. The CDR3 DNA reads as TGCGCCAGCAGCCAAGGGCGGGGACCCCTCCACTTT. It codes for CASSQGRGPLHF.

V usage is TRBV28 and J usage is TRBJ2-7; 7 bases map to TRBD1. The germline CDR1 and CDR2 sequences are MDHEN and SYDVKM. The CDR3 totals 13 residues. The V and J ends lost 6 bases and 2 bases, in that order; junction bases with no gene match: 4. This CDR3 reads CASRVTGAYEQYF. As DNA, the CDR3 is TGTGCCAGCAGGGTCACAGGGGCCTACGAGCAGTACTTC.

This rearrangement joins TRBV6-5 to TRBJ2-7, with 7 bases matching TRBD2. In germline, CDR1 is MNHEY, CDR2 SVGAGI. V was pared by 4 bases and J by 4 bases, with 13 bases of the junction left unmatched. The CDR3 runs 16 residues. CDR3 sequence (DNA): TGTGCCAGCAGTTCTCCTGCTAGCGGTCCGTCTTACGAGCAGTACTTC. Translation gives CASSSPASGPSYEQYF.

The V gene is TRBV7-8, the J gene TRBJ2-7, with D possibly matching TRBD1 (6 bases). Germline loops: CDR1 SGHVS, CDR2 FQNEAQ. CDR3 length equals 15 residues. V was clipped by 5 bases and J by 8 bases, with 22 bases between them. In nucleotides, the CDR3 is TGTGCCAGCAGCGCGCCCGGGACACCGGCCGGGAAGCAGTACTTC. Residues: CASSAPGTPAGKQYF.

This chain links TRBV5-4 with TRBJ1-4; D may be TRBD1 (5 bases). The CDR3 consists of 15 residues. V lost 5 bases, J lost 4 bases, and 15 bases lay in between. Germline loops: CDR1 SGHNT, CDR2 YYREEE (reference sequence). DNA for the CDR3: TGTGCCAGCAGTCACGCTGGGGCTCTTAATGAAAAACTGTTTTTT. This gives the protein CASSHAGALNEKLFF.

The J gene is TRBJ2-6, the V gene TRBV27; D gene ambiguous. Trimming left V 3 bases short and J 4 bases short, with 4 bases between. Germline V CDR1 and CDR2: MNHEY, SMNVEV (reference sequence). CDR3 length: 13 residues. In DNA, the CDR3 is TGTGCCAGCAGTTTCGGGGGGGCCAACGTCCTGACTTTC. It is translated as CASSFGGANVLTF. Full variable domain (outside the CDR3, taken from reference TRBV27 and TRBJ2-6): EAQVTQNPRYLITVTGKKLTVTCSQNMNHEYMSWYRQDPGLGLRQIYYSMNVEVTDKGDVPEGYKVSRKEKRNFPLILESPSPNQTSLYFCASSFGGANVLTFGAGSRLTVL.

V usage is TRBV6-5 and J usage is TRBJ2-3; possibly TRBD2 for D (5 bases). This CDR3 comprises 14 residues. V was clipped by 5 bases and J by 8 bases, with 17 bases between them. Germline values: CDR1 MNHEY, CDR2 SVGAGI. The CDR3 is CASSRTVGLGTQYF. The DNA of the CDR3 is TGTGCCAGCAGTCGGACTGTAGGGTTGGGTACGCAGTATTTT.

The J gene is TRBJ2-5, the V gene TRBV9, with 7 bases identical to TRBD2. The CDR3 totals 14 residues. With 2 bases clipped from V and 5 bases from J, the junction kept 6 bases outside the gene matches. Germline-derived CDR1 and CDR2 are SGDLS and YYNGEE. The CDR3 DNA sequence: TGTGCCAGCAGCGTCACGGCGGGAGCGGAGACCCAGTACTTC. Protein product: CASSVTAGAETQYF.